The next 10 T cell receptor beta chains were all read from a single sample in a study of radiotherapy plus CTLA-4 blockade in lung cancer. Sequencing was performed with immunoSEQ multiplex PCR; in TCRdb, only in-frame clones are kept and a portion is missing. The sample has 40,000 to 45,000 clones, more than 60% seen once. The starting material was peripheral blood, obtained from a patient treated with radiotherapy plus ipilimumab. These TCRs come from a human donor with non-small cell lung cancer who had stable disease on radiotherapy plus ipilimumab.

The V call is TRBV11-3, the J call TRBJ2-5, with TRBD2 identical over 8 bases. CDR3 length: 15 residues. CDR1 is SGHNT and CDR2 is YENEEA in the germline V gene. The junction had 5 bases not matched to a gene; V was cut back by 5 bases and J by 0 bases. The CDR3 spells CASSRGGQNQETQYF. Here the CDR3 DNA reads TGTGCCAGCAGCCGCGGGGGGCAGAACCAAGAGACCCAGTACTTC.

By share of the sample, this clone is medium-sized. The genes are TRBV29-1 and TRBJ1-1, with D maybe TRBD1 (6 bases). The V and J ends lost 7 bases and 0 bases respectively, with 18 bases between them. Germline V gene sequence: CDR1 SQVTM, CDR2 ANQGSEA. The CDR3 contains 15 residues. CDR3 coding DNA: TGCAGCGCAATACCCAGAGGGACATTGAACACTGAAGCTTTCTTT. Amino acids: CSAIPRGTLNTEAFF.

This chain uses TRBV30 with TRBJ1-1, with D unclear. Germline values: CDR1 GTSNPN, CDR2 SVGIG (reference sequence). CDR3 length: 11 amino acids. V was cut by 4 bases and J by 10 bases, with 13 bases left in between. CDR3 nucleotides: TGTGCCTGGAACGGGAGGCGAGGAGCTTTCTTT. The encoded protein is CAWNGRRGAFF.

A few counts support this clone. This rearrangement joins TRBV13 to TRBJ1-6; 9 nucleotides line up with TRBD1. Trimming took 4 bases from V and 4 from J; bases not matched to a gene: 8. Germline lookup yields CDR1 PRHDT and CDR2 FYEKMQ (reference sequence). The CDR3 is 17 residues long. For the CDR3, the DNA is TGTGCCAGCAGCTCCTCGACAGGGGGACGGTATAATTCACCCCTCCACTTT. This codes for CASSSSTGGRYNSPLHF.

Only one count was recorded for this clone. The rearrangement joins TRBV4-3 to TRBJ1-5; D perhaps matches TRBD1 (6 bases). Germline V gene sequence: CDR1 LGHNA, CDR2 YSLEER. The CDR3 runs to 18 residues. The germline V and J ends were trimmed by 0 bases and 3 bases, with 18 bases remaining between them. CDR3 sequence reads: CASSQDPGQTGPNQPQHF. The CDR3 DNA is TGCGCCAGCAGCCAAGATCCCGGACAGACAGGCCCCAATCAGCCCCAGCATTTT.

This clone showed up just a few times. The V and J genes are TRBV21-1 and TRBJ1-2. TRBV21-1 is a pseudogene locus. CDR3 length: 14 amino acids. The CDR3 nucleotides are TGTGCCAGCAGCTCCTTTGGGGGGGTCCATGGCTACACCTTC. Its translation: CASSSFGGVHGYTF.

This clone was seen once. This chain uses TRBV19 with TRBJ1-5, with D possibly being TRBD1 (5 bases). V was pared by 7 bases and J by 4 bases, with 17 bases between. The CDR3 runs to 15 residues. Germline CDR1 reads LNHDA; CDR2 reads SQIVND (reference sequence). The DNA for the CDR3 is TGTGCCAGTAATCGGGGGGATGGGGATAATCAGCCCCAGCATTTT. Translating it yields CASNRGDGDNQPQHF.

The J gene is TRBJ1-1, the V gene TRBV5-1; 8 nucleotides agree with TRBD1. V lost 2 bases, J lost 1 base, and 4 bases stayed unmatched. Germline CDR1 SGHRS, CDR2 YFSETQ. This CDR3 spans 15 amino acids. The CDR3 loop is CASSFQGAKNTEAFF. The CDR3 coding sequence is TGCGCCAGCAGCTTCCAGGGGGCCAAGAACACTGAAGCTTTCTTT.

This clone was seen only once. The chain carries TRBV2 and TRBJ2-6; 7 bases map to TRBD1. V lost 11 bases to trimming and J lost 2 bases; unmatched junction nucleotides: 15. Per the germline V gene, CDR1 is SNHLY and CDR2 is FYNNEI. The CDR3 length is 17 residues. The CDR3 sequence is CAGQRGQRNAGANVLTF. As DNA, the CDR3 is TGTGCCGGCCAACGGGGACAGAGAAACGCTGGGGCCAACGTCCTGACTTTC.

This clone was seen once. The chain joins TRBV9 to TRBJ1-1, with 8 bases fitting TRBD1. This CDR3 is built from 15 residues. Germline CDR1 is SGDLS and CDR2 is YYNGEE. V lost 4 bases to trimming and J lost 2 bases; unmatched junction nucleotides: 7. The CDR3 bases are TGTGCCAGCAGCTTCTCCGGGACAGGCAACACTGAAGCTTTCTTT. Translated, it gives CASSFSGTGNTEAFF.